This T cell receptor (beta chain) was obtained from a study of blood T cell repertoires in COVID-19. The overall study: Samples taken during acute and convalescent COVID-19 were collected in the United States, Italy and Spain. PBMCs, B-cell-depleted T cells, or T cells provided the cDNA or gDNA that made up the material.

Germline V gene lookup returns CDR1 MNHEY and CDR2 SVGEGT. Trimming cost V 7 bases and J 3 bases; bases outside gene matches: 5. CDR3 length: 13 amino acids. Data came from immunoSEQ multiplex PCR; TCRdb stores just in-frame clones and leaves some out. The sample has just over 650,000 clones, 85% to 90% seen once. The material sequenced was peripheral blood. This sequence originates from a woman in her late teens or twenties with acute or convalescent COVID-19. This sequence joins TRBV6-2 or TRBV6-3 and TRBJ1-1, with 7 bases that match TRBD1. CDR3 sequence: CASTPGGYTEAFF. CDR3 in DNA: TGTGCCAGCACCCCAGGGGGTTACACTGAAGCTTTCTTT.